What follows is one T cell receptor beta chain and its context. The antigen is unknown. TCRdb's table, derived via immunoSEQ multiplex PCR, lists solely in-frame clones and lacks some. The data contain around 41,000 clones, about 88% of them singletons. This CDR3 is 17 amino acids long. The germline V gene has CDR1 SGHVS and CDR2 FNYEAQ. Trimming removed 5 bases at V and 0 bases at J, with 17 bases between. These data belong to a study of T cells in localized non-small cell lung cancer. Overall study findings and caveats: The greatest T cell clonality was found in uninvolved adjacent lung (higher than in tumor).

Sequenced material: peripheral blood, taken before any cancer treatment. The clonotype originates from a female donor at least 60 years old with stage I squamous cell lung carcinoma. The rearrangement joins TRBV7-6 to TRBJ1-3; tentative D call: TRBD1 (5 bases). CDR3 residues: CASSARQGFSSGNTIYF. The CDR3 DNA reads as TGTGCCAGCAGCGCCCGGCAGGGTTTTTCCTCTGGAAACACCATATATTTT.